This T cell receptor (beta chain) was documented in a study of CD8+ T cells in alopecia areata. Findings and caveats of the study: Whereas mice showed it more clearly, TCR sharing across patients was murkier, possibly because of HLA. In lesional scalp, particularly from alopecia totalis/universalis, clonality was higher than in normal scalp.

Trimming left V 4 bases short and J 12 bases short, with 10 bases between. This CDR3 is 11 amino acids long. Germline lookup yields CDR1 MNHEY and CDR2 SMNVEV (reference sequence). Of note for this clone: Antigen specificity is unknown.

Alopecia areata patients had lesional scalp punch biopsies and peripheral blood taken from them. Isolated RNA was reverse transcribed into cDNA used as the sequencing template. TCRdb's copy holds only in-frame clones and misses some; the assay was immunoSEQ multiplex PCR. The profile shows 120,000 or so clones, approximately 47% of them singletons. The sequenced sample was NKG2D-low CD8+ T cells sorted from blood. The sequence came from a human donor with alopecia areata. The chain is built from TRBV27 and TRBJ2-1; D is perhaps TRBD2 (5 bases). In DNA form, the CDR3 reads TGTGCCAGCAGTTCCGGAGGCGTGCAGTTCTTC. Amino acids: CASSSGGVQFF.